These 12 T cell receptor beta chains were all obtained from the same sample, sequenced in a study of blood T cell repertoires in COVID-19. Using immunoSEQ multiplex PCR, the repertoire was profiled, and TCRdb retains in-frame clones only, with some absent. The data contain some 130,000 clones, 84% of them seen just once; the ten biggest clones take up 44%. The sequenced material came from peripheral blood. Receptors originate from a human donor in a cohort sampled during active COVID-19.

CDR3 sequence reads: CASSYLQQIGYTF. The CDR3 DNA is TGTGCCAGCAGTTATTTACAGCAAATTGGCTACACCTTC. V is TRBV6-6 and J is TRBJ1-2; unclear D gene. Between the trimmed V and J ends, which lost 3 bases and 7 bases, there was a span of 12 bases. The germline V gene encodes CDR1 MNHNY and CDR2 SVGAGI (reference sequence). This CDR3 is built from 13 residues.

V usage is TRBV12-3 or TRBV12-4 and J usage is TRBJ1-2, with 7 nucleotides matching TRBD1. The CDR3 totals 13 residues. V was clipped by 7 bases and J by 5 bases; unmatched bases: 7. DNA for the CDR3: TGTGCCAGCACCCCCGACAGGGTGTATGGCTACACCTTC. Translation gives CASTPDRVYGYTF.

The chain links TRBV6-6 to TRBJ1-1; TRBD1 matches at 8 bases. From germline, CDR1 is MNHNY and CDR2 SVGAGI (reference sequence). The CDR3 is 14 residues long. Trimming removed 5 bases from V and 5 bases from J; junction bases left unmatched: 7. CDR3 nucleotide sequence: TGTGCCAGCAGTGGACAGGGCGTAAAGACTGAAGCTTTCTTT. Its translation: CASSGQGVKTEAFF.

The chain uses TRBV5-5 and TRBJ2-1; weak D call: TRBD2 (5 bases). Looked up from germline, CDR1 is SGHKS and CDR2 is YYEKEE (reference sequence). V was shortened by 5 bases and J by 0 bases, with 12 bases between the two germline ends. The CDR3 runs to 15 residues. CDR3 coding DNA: TGTGCCAGCAGACGTAGCGAGAACTCCTACAATGAGCAGTTCTTC. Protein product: CASRRSENSYNEQFF.

CDR3 nucleotides: TGCGCCAGCAGCCAAGATAGGGGCCACGTGGAGACCCAGTACTTC. Residues: CASSQDRGHVETQYF. This chain uses TRBV4-1 with TRBJ2-5; weak D call: TRBD1 (5 bases). The germline V and J ends were trimmed by 0 bases and 5 bases, with 13 bases remaining between them. This CDR3 is 15 amino acids long. In germline, CDR1 is MGHRA, CDR2 YSYEKL.

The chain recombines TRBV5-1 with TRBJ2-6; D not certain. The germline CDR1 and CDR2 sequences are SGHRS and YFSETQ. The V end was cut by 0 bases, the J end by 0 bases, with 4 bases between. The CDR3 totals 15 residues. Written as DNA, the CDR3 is TGCGCCAGCAGCTTGGGAGGCTCTGGGGCCAACGTCCTGACTTTC. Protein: CASSLGGSGANVLTF.

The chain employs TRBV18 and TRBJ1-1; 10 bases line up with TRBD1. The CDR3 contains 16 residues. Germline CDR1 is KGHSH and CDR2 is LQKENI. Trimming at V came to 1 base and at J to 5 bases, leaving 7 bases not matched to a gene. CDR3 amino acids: CASSPRDRGIETEAFF. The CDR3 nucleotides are TGTGCCAGCTCACCACGGGACAGGGGAATTGAAACTGAAGCTTTCTTT.

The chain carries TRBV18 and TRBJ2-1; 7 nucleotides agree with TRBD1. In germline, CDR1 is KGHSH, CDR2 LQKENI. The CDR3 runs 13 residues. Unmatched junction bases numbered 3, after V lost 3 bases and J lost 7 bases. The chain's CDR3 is CASSPAGGNEQFF. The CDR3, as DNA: TGTGCCAGCTCACCGGCAGGGGGTAATGAGCAGTTCTTC.

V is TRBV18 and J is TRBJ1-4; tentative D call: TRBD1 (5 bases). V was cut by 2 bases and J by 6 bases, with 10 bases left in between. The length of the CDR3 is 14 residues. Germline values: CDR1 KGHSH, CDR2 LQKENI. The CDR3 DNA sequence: TGTGCCAGCTCACCAGGGGGGAGCGATGAAAAACTGTTTTTT. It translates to CASSPGGSDEKLFF.

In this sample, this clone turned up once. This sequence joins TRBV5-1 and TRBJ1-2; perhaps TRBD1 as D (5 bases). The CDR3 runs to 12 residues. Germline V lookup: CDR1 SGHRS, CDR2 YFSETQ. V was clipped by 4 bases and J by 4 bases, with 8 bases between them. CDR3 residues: CASSPGGYGYTF. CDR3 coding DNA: TGCGCCAGCAGCCCCGGGGGCTATGGCTACACCTTC. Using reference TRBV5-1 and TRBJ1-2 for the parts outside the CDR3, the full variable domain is KAGVTQTPRYLIKTRGQQVTLSCSPISGHRSVSWYQQTPGQGLQFLFEYFSETQRNKGNFPGRFSGRQFSNSRSEMNVSTLELGDSALYLCASSPGGYGYTFGSGTRLTVV.

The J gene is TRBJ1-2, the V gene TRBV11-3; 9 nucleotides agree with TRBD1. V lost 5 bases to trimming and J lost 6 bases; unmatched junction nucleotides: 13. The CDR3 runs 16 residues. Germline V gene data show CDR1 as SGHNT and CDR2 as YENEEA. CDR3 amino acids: CASSKTGGSQLNGYTF. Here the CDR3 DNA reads TGTGCCAGCAGCAAGACAGGGGGGTCACAGTTAAATGGCTACACCTTC.

CDR3 in DNA: TGTGCCAGCAGCTATGGGACAGGGGGATACTACGAGCAGTACGTC. Translation gives CASSYGTGGYYEQYV. The chain joins TRBV5-8 to TRBJ2-7, with TRBD1 identical over 11 bases. The germline V gene encodes CDR1 SGHTS and CDR2 YDEGEE. The CDR3 length is 15 residues. V gave up 3 bases and J gave up 3 bases; unmatched junction bases: 5.